Shown below are 29 T cell receptor beta chains from a single sample sequenced in a study of blood T cell repertoires in COVID-19. Method: immunoSEQ multiplex PCR; TCRdb's copy keeps in-frame clones and lacks some. The profile shows fewer than 180,000 clones, 65% to 90% of them singletons. The sequenced sample was peripheral blood. The receptors come from a man in his 70s with acute or convalescent COVID-19.

The chain couples TRBV19 to TRBJ2-1; the D gene is possibly TRBD2 (6 bases). Germline V gives CDR1 LNHDA, CDR2 SQIVND (reference sequence). V shed 6 bases and J shed 0 bases, with 9 bases lying between them. This CDR3 comprises 14 residues. CDR3 region: CASRRGISYNEQFF. CDR3 DNA sequence: TGTGCCAGTAGACGCGGGATCTCCTACAATGAGCAGTTCTTC.

V is TRBV6-5 and J is TRBJ1-1, with TRBD1 as a possible D gene (6 bases). V lost 10 bases to trimming and J lost 1 base, with 16 bases between them. The CDR3 is 14 amino acids. The germline gives CDR1 MNHEY, CDR2 SVGAGI. The CDR3: CATRYQQGNTEAFF. As DNA, the CDR3 is TGTGCCACCCGGTACCAACAGGGGAACACTGAAGCTTTCTTT.

The chain carries TRBV4-2 and TRBJ2-1; 7 positions agree with TRBD2. V shed 2 bases, J shed 7 bases, and the junction held 8 bases outside the gene matches. Germline assignment: CDR1 LGHNA and CDR2 YNFKEQ. This CDR3 has 15 amino acids. The CDR3 nucleotides read TGTGCCAGCAGCCAAATAAGCGGGATCGAAAATGAGCAGTTCTTC. Translated: CASSQISGIENEQFF.

V and J are TRBV7-2 and TRBJ2-6; possibly TRBD1 for D (6 bases). Trimming shortened V by 5 bases and J by 0 bases, and 8 bases separated the two germline ends. The CDR3 is 15 amino acids. The germline V gene encodes CDR1 SGHTA and CDR2 FQGNSA. The DNA for the CDR3 is TGTGCCAGCAGCACGGACAGCTCTGGGGCCAACGTCCTGACTTTC. Translation gives CASSTDSSGANVLTF. The full variable domain, with the rest looked up from reference TRBV7-2 and TRBJ2-6, is GAGVSQSPSNKVTEKGKDVELRCDPISGHTALYWYRQSLGQGLEFLIYFQGNSAPDKSGLPSDRFSAERTGGSVSTLTIQRTQQEDSAVYLCASSTDSSGANVLTFGAGSRLTVL.

This chain joins TRBV24-1 and TRBJ2-5, with a possible D match to TRBD2 (6 bases). From germline, CDR1 is KGHDR and CDR2 SFDVKD. Trimming took 2 bases from V and 5 from J, leaving 17 bases between them. This CDR3 region has 16 residues. In DNA form, the CDR3 reads TGTGCCACCAGTGATTCCCTCGGGGACTCCTCGGAGACCCAGTACTTC. Translating gives CATSDSLGDSSETQYF.

The V gene is TRBV20-1, the J gene TRBJ2-6; D remains unclear. Germline CDR1 reads DFQATT; CDR2 reads SNEGSKA (reference sequence). The V end lost 3 bases, the J end lost 0 bases, and 9 bases lay between the germline ends. The CDR3 is 15 amino acids. CDR3 bases: TGCAGTGCTAGTCAGGCACTCTCTGGGGCCAACGTCCTGACTTTC. This codes for CSASQALSGANVLTF.

V gene TRBV6-2 or TRBV6-3 combines with J gene TRBJ2-7, with 9 positions matching TRBD2. J lost 2 bases, V lost 0 bases, and 2 bases had no gene match. Germline V gene data show CDR1 as MNHEY and CDR2 as SVGEGT. This CDR3 contains 15 residues. Here the CDR3 DNA reads TGTGCCAGCAGTTACTCGCCTAGCGGGGCCTACGAGCAGTACTTC. Translation gives CASSYSPSGAYEQYF.

V and J are TRBV29-1 and TRBJ2-7; TRBD2 agrees at 7 bases. The CDR3 loop spans 13 amino acids. Germline V gene sequence: CDR1 SQVTM, CDR2 ANQGSEA. V shed 3 bases and J 4 bases; nucleotides not matched to a gene: 6. CDR3 sequence: CSVDERGSYEQYF. The DNA of the CDR3 is TGCAGCGTTGATGAGCGGGGTAGTTACGAGCAGTACTTC.

The chain uses TRBV10-3 and TRBJ2-2; D ambiguous. In germline, CDR1 is ENHRY, CDR2 SYGVKD. Between the trimmed V and J ends, which lost 3 bases and 6 bases, there was a span of 8 bases. The CDR3 is 13 residues long. CDR3 residues: CAISDDIPGELFF. CDR3 nucleotides: TGTGCCATCAGTGACGACATTCCCGGGGAGCTGTTTTTT.

V gene TRBV7-8 combines with J gene TRBJ2-6; D is uncertain. CDR1 is SGHVS and CDR2 is FQNEAQ in the germline V gene. The CDR3 is 16 residues long. With 5 bases removed from V and 1 base from J, the gap between germline ends came to 12 bases. CDR3 in DNA: TGTGCCAGCAGCCCAACGACGCGGTCTGGGGCCAACGTCCTGACTTTC. Protein: CASSPTTRSGANVLTF.

The chain joins TRBV14 to TRBJ2-4; 10 bases agree with TRBD1. CDR1 and CDR2 (germline): SGHDN, FVKESK. This CDR3 contains 15 residues. V shed 6 bases and J 7 bases; nucleotides not matched to a gene: 9. The CDR3 nucleotides are TGTGCCAGCAGTCAGTGGGGACAGGGGCAGAACATTCAGTACTTC. This encodes CASSQWGQGQNIQYF.

The rearrangement joins TRBV28 to TRBJ1-2; TRBD1 matches at 8 bases. J was trimmed by 5 bases and V by 2 bases; bases with no gene match: 4. The CDR3 loop spans 14 amino acids. The germline CDR1 and CDR2 sequences are MDHEN and SYDVKM. CDR3 region: CASSLEDRVYGYTF. The DNA of the CDR3 is TGTGCCAGCAGTTTAGAGGACAGGGTTTATGGCTACACCTTC.

This chain links TRBV12-3 or TRBV12-4 with TRBJ2-1, with D perhaps matching TRBD2 (5 bases). The CDR3 has 13 amino acids. Trimming removed 9 bases from V and 3 bases from J, with 12 bases in between. CDR3 sequence (DNA): TGTGCCAGTATGGGAGAGGGCTACAATGAGCAGTTCTTC. Its protein product is CASMGEGYNEQFF.

This clone was counted between two and nine times. The chain couples TRBV7-9 to TRBJ2-2, with D maybe TRBD2 (5 bases). In germline, CDR1 is SEHNR, CDR2 FQNEAQ (reference sequence). V lost 4 bases to trimming and J lost 6 bases, with 9 bases between them. This CDR3 is built from 13 residues. CDR3 in DNA: TGTGCCAGCAGCTCCGCCGGGGCCGGGGAGCTGTTTTTT. Its protein product is CASSSAGAGELFF.

This chain connects TRBV7-2 to TRBJ2-5, with D maybe TRBD2 (6 bases). This CDR3 has 17 amino acids. Germline V gene sequence: CDR1 SGHTA, CDR2 FQGNSA. V lost 3 bases to trimming and J lost 2 bases, with 19 bases between them. CDR3 DNA sequence: TGTGCCAGCAGCTTCCAGGGCCCGGGTAGCGGACAAGAGACCCAGTACTTC. Translating it yields CASSFQGPGSGQETQYF. Complete variable domain (other parts from reference TRBV7-2 and TRBJ2-5): GAGVSQSPSNKVTEKGKDVELRCDPISGHTALYWYRQSLGQGLEFLIYFQGNSAPDKSGLPSDRFSAERTGGSVSTLTIQRTQQEDSAVYLCASSFQGPGSGQETQYFGPGTRLLVL.

The rearrangement uses TRBV27 and TRBJ2-1; a possible D gene is TRBD2 (6 bases). Trimming took off 6 bases at V and 6 bases at J, with 18 bases between the two ends. Per germline, CDR1 MNHEY and CDR2 SMNVEV (reference sequence). The length of the CDR3 is 15 residues. The CDR3 here is CASRDPSAPPNEQFF. In DNA form, the CDR3 reads TGTGCCAGCAGAGATCCTAGCGCCCCGCCCAATGAGCAGTTCTTC.

The V call is TRBV7-6, the J call TRBJ2-2; D call uncertain. Trimming cost V 1 base and J 1 base, with 7 bases left between them. The CDR3 has 15 residues. Germline V CDR1 and CDR2: SGHVS, FNYEAQ. The CDR3 nucleotides are TGTGCCAGCAGCTTAGACAGTTTGAACACCGGGGAGCTGTTTTTT. It codes for CASSLDSLNTGELFF.

V gene TRBV18 combines with J gene TRBJ2-1; TRBD1 might be the D (5 bases). Per the germline V gene, CDR1 is KGHSH and CDR2 is LQKENI. The CDR3 totals 15 residues. The germline V and J ends were trimmed by 6 bases and 0 bases, with 12 bases remaining between them. CDR3 sequence reads: CASSPTGHSYNEQFF. The DNA for the CDR3 is TGTGCCAGCTCCCCAACAGGTCACTCCTACAATGAGCAGTTCTTC. Based on the CDR3 plus reference TRBV18 and TRBJ2-1, the full variable domain is NAGVMQNPRHLVRRRGQEARLRCSPMKGHSHVYWYRQLPEEGLKFMVYLQKENIIDESGMPKERFSAEFPKEGPSILRIQQVVRGDSAAYFCASSPTGHSYNEQFFGPGTRLTVL.

V gene TRBV11-2 combines with J gene TRBJ2-5; a possible D gene is TRBD1 (6 bases). CDR3 length: 16 residues. Germline lookup yields CDR1 SGHAT and CDR2 FQNNGV. V was cut by 0 bases and J by 5 bases, with 16 bases left in between. CDR3 sequence: CASSLDRARGSETQYF. The CDR3, as DNA: TGTGCCAGCAGCTTAGATCGGGCCAGGGGATCGGAGACCCAGTACTTC.

The chain joins TRBV6-5 to TRBJ1-6, with 12 positions matching TRBD1. Germline trimming cut 5 bases from V and 9 bases from J; bases unmatched to any gene: 2. The CDR3 totals 14 residues. In germline, CDR1 is MNHEY, CDR2 SVGAGI. The CDR3 loop is CASSRDRGLSPLHF. The DNA of the CDR3 is TGTGCCAGCAGTCGGGACAGGGGGCTTTCACCCCTCCACTTT.

The chain joins TRBV18 to TRBJ2-2, with 10 bases aligning to TRBD1. The CDR3 spans 16 residues. The V gene end was trimmed by 4 bases and the J gene end by 5 bases; junction bases not matched to a gene: 7. Germline V lookup: CDR1 KGHSH, CDR2 LQKENI. CDR3 coding DNA: TGTGCCAGCTCACGAGGACAGGGGGTAGAAACCGGGGAGCTGTTTTTT. Its translation is CASSRGQGVETGELFF.

This rearrangement joins TRBV10-3 to TRBJ2-3, with 8 bases lining up with TRBD2. CDR3 length: 14 residues. Per the germline V gene, CDR1 is ENHRY and CDR2 is SYGVKD. Losses at the gene ends were 2 bases for V and 4 bases for J; bases not matched to a gene: 2. The CDR3 protein is CAISEAGGPDTQYF. The CDR3 DNA follows: TGTGCCATCAGTGAGGCGGGAGGCCCAGATACGCAGTATTTT.

The V and J genes are TRBV2 and TRBJ2-7, with TRBD2 as a possible D gene (5 bases). From germline, CDR1 is SNHLY and CDR2 FYNNEI. V was shortened by 0 bases and J by 4 bases, with 10 bases between the two germline ends. This CDR3 region has 14 residues. CDR3 in amino acids: CASSEASGGYEQYF. CDR3 nucleotide sequence: TGTGCCAGCAGTGAAGCCAGCGGAGGATACGAGCAGTACTTC.

The J gene is TRBJ2-1, the V gene TRBV6-2 or TRBV6-3; 8 positions agree with TRBD2. The CDR3 length is 16 residues. Germline values: CDR1 MNHEY, CDR2 SVGEGT. Losses at the gene ends were 6 bases for V and 6 bases for J; bases not matched to a gene: 13. CDR3 sequence reads: CASSPISLAVTNEQFF. The CDR3 nucleotides are TGTGCCAGCAGCCCCATCTCACTAGCGGTAACCAATGAGCAGTTCTTC.

The CDR3 sequence is CASSRDGQGVDNEQFF. As DNA, the CDR3 is TGCGCCAGCAGCCGCGACGGACAGGGGGTTGACAATGAGCAGTTCTTC. The J gene is TRBJ2-1, the V gene TRBV4-3; 10 bases are a match to TRBD1. The CDR3 totals 16 residues. Germline CDR1 reads LGHNA; CDR2 reads YSLEER. V shed 4 bases, J shed 5 bases, and the junction held 8 bases outside the gene matches.

The chain combines TRBV5-8 with TRBJ2-3; D might be TRBD1 (6 bases). Germline CDR1 is SGHTS and CDR2 is YDEGEE. The CDR3 sequence is 14 residues long. V gave up 1 base and J gave up 2 bases, with 8 bases separating them. The CDR3 sequence: CASSLTGTTDTQYF. The CDR3 DNA sequence: TGTGCCAGCAGCTTGACAGGGACCACAGATACGCAGTATTTT.

The genes are TRBV7-9 and TRBJ2-7; 9 bases fit TRBD1. Germline assignment: CDR1 SEHNR and CDR2 FQNEAQ (reference sequence). J gave up 4 bases and V 4 bases, and 2 bases lay outside the gene matches. The CDR3 has 13 amino acids. DNA for the CDR3: TGTGCCAGCAGCTACGGGACAGGGTACGAGCAGTACTTC. This gives the protein CASSYGTGYEQYF.

This chain connects TRBV5-6 to TRBJ1-1, with D possibly being TRBD1 (6 bases). Trimming cost V 4 bases and J 2 bases, with 24 bases left between them. The CDR3 length is 18 residues. Germline CDR1 and CDR2: SGHDT and YYEEEE. CDR3 amino acids: CASSARIPGQPFNTEAFF. The DNA for the CDR3 is TGTGCCAGCAGCGCCCGTATCCCGGGACAACCTTTTAACACTGAAGCTTTCTTT.

The genes are TRBV28 and TRBJ1-2, with D perhaps TRBD1 (6 bases). Trimming removed 3 bases at V and 4 bases at J, with 12 bases between. Germline-derived CDR1 and CDR2 are MDHEN and SYDVKM. The CDR3 runs 14 residues. CDR3 sequence: CASSLTGGGYGYTF. DNA for the CDR3: TGTGCCAGCAGTTTGACAGGCGGGGGCTATGGCTACACCTTC.